These 24 T cell receptor beta chains were all obtained from the same sample, sequenced in a study of technical replicates of blood from a few donors. The assay was immunoSEQ multiplex PCR, and TCRdb's table has in-frame clones only and misses some. The table shows 80,000 to 95,000 clones, with about 91% occurring only once. Input material: T cells isolated from PBMCs. Source of these receptors: a human donor in good health.

The CDR3 reads CASSETGRPRIV. The CDR3 coding sequence is TGTGCCAGCAGCGAGACAGGAAGGCCACGAATAGTC. The V gene is TRBV6-1, the J gene TRBJ2-7, with D possibly matching TRBD1 (6 bases). The CDR3 runs to 12 residues. CDR1 and CDR2 from the germline V gene are MNHNS and SASEGT.

The chain uses TRBV14 and TRBJ1-2; D unresolved. The ends were cut back, 0 bases at V and 5 bases at J, with 7 bases in the middle. The CDR3 contains 13 residues. CDR1 and CDR2 (germline): SGHDN, FVKESK. CDR3 in amino acids: CASSQDRGYGYTF. CDR3 in DNA: TGTGCCAGCAGCCAAGATCGAGGGTATGGCTACACCTTC.

The chain recombines TRBV5-1 with TRBJ1-2; perhaps TRBD1 as D (5 bases). The CDR3 is 15 residues long. Trimming stripped 4 bases from V and 2 bases from J, with 15 bases between. CDR1 and CDR2 (germline): SGHRS, YFSETQ. The CDR3 sequence is CASSGLTVTNYGYTF. CDR3 bases: TGCGCCAGCAGCGGGCTGACAGTCACAAACTATGGCTACACCTTC.

The chain has TRBV15 and TRBJ2-3; 13 bases are a match to TRBD2. Germline V gene data show CDR1 as LNHNV and CDR2 as YYDKDF (reference sequence). The CDR3 has 18 residues. Unmatched junction bases numbered 7, after V lost 0 bases and J lost 4 bases. The CDR3 nucleotides read TGTGCCACCAGCAGAGATCAAGGACTAGCGGGAGACCCAGATACGCAGTATTTT. Translation: CATSRDQGLAGDPDTQYF.

This clone occurred once. The V and J genes are TRBV7-8 and TRBJ2-7, with 16 bases that match TRBD2. The CDR3 runs 15 residues. Looked up from germline, CDR1 is SGHVS and CDR2 is FQNEAQ. The V gene end was trimmed by 4 bases and the J gene end by 5 bases; junction bases not matched to a gene: 2. The CDR3 sequence is CASSSGTSGRDEQYF. Here the CDR3 DNA reads TGTGCCAGCAGCTCGGGGACTAGCGGGAGGGACGAGCAGTACTTC.

The V call is TRBV27, the J call TRBJ1-4; D not certain. V lost 3 bases and J lost 3, with 11 bases in between. Germline V gene data show CDR1 as MNHEY and CDR2 as SMNVEV (reference sequence). The CDR3 is 15 amino acids. DNA for the CDR3: TGTGCCAGCAGTTTGGTATCGGTGGCTAATGAAAAACTGTTTTTT. It specifies CASSLVSVANEKLFF.

The CDR3 loop is CASSLGTFDEQFF. In DNA, the CDR3 is TGTGCCAGCAGCCTCGGGACTTTCGATGAGCAGTTCTTC. The chain couples TRBV5-4 to TRBJ2-1; TRBD2 might be the D (6 bases). V lost 4 bases to trimming and J lost 8 bases, with 13 bases between them. This CDR3 is built from 13 residues. Germline-derived CDR1 and CDR2 are SGHNT and YYREEE (reference sequence).

The chain is built from TRBV11-2 and TRBJ2-7; TRBD1 is a possible D gene (5 bases). With 2 bases removed from V and 0 bases from J, the gap between germline ends came to 11 bases. Germline loops: CDR1 SGHAT, CDR2 FQNNGV. This CDR3 contains 15 residues. The CDR3, as DNA: TGTGCCAGCAGCTTAAGGGGCACGGCCTCCTACGAGCAGTACTTC. Translating gives CASSLRGTASYEQYF.

The V call is TRBV5-3, the J call TRBJ1-1, with D tentatively TRBD1 (6 bases). TRBV5-3 is labeled an ORF, and its function is uncertain. The CDR3 is 16 residues long. Trimming took 0 bases from V and 1 from J, leaving 13 bases between them. The CDR3 reads CARSLEQGHQNTEAFF. The CDR3 DNA follows: TGTGCCAGAAGCTTGGAACAGGGCCATCAGAACACTGAAGCTTTCTTT.

V is TRBV10-2 and J is TRBJ2-5; D remains unclear. Trimming cost V 6 bases and J 5 bases, with 16 bases left between them. The CDR3 extends over 14 amino acids. Germline lookup yields CDR1 WSHSY and CDR2 SAAADI. This chain's CDR3 is CASSPPGSGETQYF. The CDR3 nucleotides read TGCGCCAGCAGCCCCCCTGGATCGGGTGAGACCCAGTACTTC.

This chain uses TRBV10-2 with TRBJ2-4; 8 nucleotides agree with TRBD1. The length of the CDR3 is 14 residues. Germline V CDR1 and CDR2: WSHSY, SAAADI. Germline trimming cut 4 bases from V and 6 bases from J; bases unmatched to any gene: 5. This CDR3 is CASSGQGAGNIQYF. CDR3 sequence (DNA): TGCGCCAGCAGTGGTCAGGGGGCAGGAAACATTCAGTACTTC.

This chain links TRBV19 with TRBJ2-1; D perhaps matches TRBD2 (7 bases). Germline CDR1 LNHDA, CDR2 SQIVND (reference sequence). This CDR3 contains 15 residues. V was pared by 7 bases and J by 7 bases, with 20 bases between. The CDR3 sequence is CASNSAGAVGNEQFF. CDR3 coding DNA: TGTGCCAGTAATTCGGCGGGGGCAGTCGGGAATGAGCAGTTCTTC.

V is TRBV4-1 and J is TRBJ2-7, with a weak D call TRBD2 (6 bases). Trimming left V 0 bases short and J 3 bases short, with 15 bases between. Germline V lookup: CDR1 MGHRA, CDR2 YSYEKL. This CDR3 comprises 16 residues. The CDR3 is CASSQDGAGTIYEQYF. DNA for the CDR3: TGCGCCAGCAGCCAAGACGGCGCGGGGACGATCTACGAGCAGTACTTC.

The chain is built from TRBV28 and TRBJ2-1; possibly TRBD2 for D (5 bases). V was clipped by 2 bases and J by 8 bases, with 19 bases between them. The CDR3 sequence is 16 residues long. Germline V gene sequence: CDR1 MDHEN, CDR2 SYDVKM. CDR3 coding DNA: TGTGCCAGCAGTTTAATATCCGGGGAACGAGGGTATGAGCAGTTCTTC. Protein: CASSLISGERGYEQFF.

This rearrangement joins TRBV5-5 to TRBJ2-7; 11 bases are shared with TRBD2. CDR1 and CDR2 (germline): SGHKS, YYEKEE (reference sequence). CDR3 length equals 16 residues. With V trimmed by 5 bases and J by 2 bases, 9 bases remained unmatched. In DNA form, the CDR3 reads TGTGCCAGCAGTTCAACTCCGGGACTAGCGGCCTACGAGCAGTACTTC. Translation: CASSSTPGLAAYEQYF.

The gene calls are TRBV9 and TRBJ1-5; no firm D call. The germline V and J ends were trimmed by 0 bases and 0 bases, with 7 bases remaining between them. CDR1 and CDR2 (germline): SGDLS, YYNGEE. The CDR3 loop spans 15 amino acids. In DNA form, the CDR3 reads TGTGCCAGCAGCGTAGCTCCAGATAGCAATCAGCCCCAGCATTTT. It codes for CASSVAPDSNQPQHF. Drawing the rest from reference TRBV9 and TRBJ1-5, the complete variable domain is DSGVTQTPKHLITATGQRVTLRCSPRSGDLSVYWYQQSLDQGLQFLIQYYNGEERAKGNILERFSAQQFPDLHSELNLSSLELGDSALYFCASSVAPDSNQPQHFGDGTRLSIL.

The chain links TRBV7-9 to TRBJ2-1, with 9 bases fitting TRBD1. This CDR3 comprises 15 residues. The J segment lost 8 bases and the V segment lost 6 bases, leaving 11 bases of the junction unmatched. Germline CDR1 SEHNR, CDR2 FQNEAQ (reference sequence). CDR3 DNA: TGTGCCAGCAGTTCGACAGGGGGGATCGGCGATGAGCAGTTCTTC. Translating gives CASSSTGGIGDEQFF.

The rearrangement uses TRBV28 and TRBJ1-1; a possible D gene is TRBD1 (5 bases). The ends were cut back, 8 bases at V and 5 bases at J, with 12 bases in the middle. The germline V gene encodes CDR1 MDHEN and CDR2 SYDVKM. This CDR3 has 12 residues. The CDR3 DNA reads as TGTGCCAGCCTTCAAGGGGAAACTGAAGCTTTCTTT. Translated: CASLQGETEAFF.

The rearrangement joins TRBV15 to TRBJ2-1, with D possibly matching TRBD2 (6 bases). V lost 4 bases, J lost 8 bases, and 18 bases lay in between. CDR3 length: 15 residues. Germline CDR1 LNHNV, CDR2 YYDKDF (reference sequence). The CDR3 nucleotides read TGTGCCACCAGCACGGAATACTCTCAGCGGGATGAGCAGTTCTTC. Translated, it gives CATSTEYSQRDEQFF.

The chain combines TRBV5-1 with TRBJ2-5; 7 nucleotides match TRBD2. Germline V gene sequence: CDR1 SGHRS, CDR2 YFSETQ. With V trimmed by 4 bases and J by 2 bases, 8 bases remained unmatched. The CDR3 is 15 residues long. The CDR3 DNA is TGCGCCAGCAGCCGAAAACTCGGGGGGCAAGAGACCCAGTACTTC. Its protein product is CASSRKLGGQETQYF.

The rearrangement joins TRBV7-6 to TRBJ2-4; D uncertain. Trimming took off 1 base at V and 2 bases at J, with 12 bases between the two ends. The CDR3 loop spans 16 amino acids. Germline V gene sequence: CDR1 SGHVS, CDR2 FNYEAQ. CDR3 sequence (DNA): TGTGCCAGCAGCTTAGATGTAAAGGAGTCCAAAAACATTCAGTACTTC. It is translated as CASSLDVKESKNIQYF.

The chain links TRBV29-1 to TRBJ2-6, with D possibly TRBD1 on 5 matching bases. V was shortened by 6 bases and J by 0 bases, with 9 bases between the two germline ends. CDR3 length equals 14 residues. Looked up from germline, CDR1 is SQVTM and CDR2 is ANQGSEA. CDR3 bases: TGCAGCGTCCAGGACAACTCTGGGGCCAACGTCCTGACTTTC. Translated, it gives CSVQDNSGANVLTF.

The V gene is TRBV2, the J gene TRBJ2-1; TRBD2 aligns across 9 bases. Germline V gene sequence: CDR1 SNHLY, CDR2 FYNNEI. J lost 8 bases, V lost 4 bases, and 6 bases had no gene match. This CDR3 contains 14 residues. CDR3 coding DNA: TGTGCCAGCAGTGTGGCGGGAGGGCCGGATGAGCAGTTCTTC. This gives the protein CASSVAGGPDEQFF.

The chain links TRBV7-9 to TRBJ1-5; 7 bases line up with TRBD1. The junction had 2 bases not matched to a gene; V was cut back by 5 bases and J by 1 base. Germline V lookup: CDR1 SEHNR, CDR2 FQNEAQ (reference sequence). The CDR3 spans 14 residues. The CDR3 sequence: CASSQTGSNQPQHF. As DNA, the CDR3 is TGTGCCAGCAGCCAGACAGGGAGCAATCAGCCCCAGCATTTT.